The 5 T cell receptor beta chains in this list originate from one sample, sequenced in a study of CD4 T cells in relation to SARS-CoV-2 and coronaviruses. Unexposed donor CD4+ T cells date from about 2011-2018, before the COVID-19 pandemic. CD4+ T cells were isolated from the cells after around 9 days of culture. Assay used: immunoSEQ multiplex PCR; TCRdb lists only in-frame clones, some missing. The data hold 25,000 to 30,000 clones, with 70% to 80% observed a single time. The antigens for these receptors are not known. The specimen sequenced was CD4+ T cells from PBMCs, cultured in vitro. All receptors come from a human donor in good health.

The chain recombines TRBV5-6 with TRBJ2-5, with 12 bases lining up with TRBD1. J lost 5 bases, V lost 4 bases, and 6 bases had no gene match. Germline lookup yields CDR1 SGHDT and CDR2 YYEEEE. This CDR3 has 15 amino acids. Here the CDR3 DNA reads TGTGCCAGCAGCCCGGGACAGGGGGCGTGGGAGACCCAGTACTTC. This translates into CASSPGQGAWETQYF.

This clone appeared once. The rearrangement links TRBV19 to TRBJ2-1, with 7 bases lining up with TRBD2. Trimming took 0 bases from V and 4 from J; bases not matched to a gene: 6. Germline loops: CDR1 LNHDA, CDR2 SQIVND (reference sequence). This CDR3 is built from 16 residues. The CDR3 nucleotides read TGTGCCAGTAGTATAGATCGTGGGGGGGGTTACAATGAGCAGTTCTTC. Encoded protein: CASSIDRGGGYNEQFF.

The rearrangement uses TRBV19 and TRBJ2-1; D uncertain. V was shortened by 5 bases and J by 7 bases, with 15 bases between the two germline ends. The CDR3 is 14 amino acids. The germline V gene has CDR1 LNHDA and CDR2 SQIVND (reference sequence). CDR3 nucleotide sequence: TGTGCCAGTAGTCCCCTGTGGCAGGTTAATGAGCAGTTCTTC. Protein: CASSPLWQVNEQFF.

The chain joins TRBV29-1 to TRBJ2-5, with 11 bases that match TRBD2. CDR3 length: 13 amino acids. Germline lookup yields CDR1 SQVTM and CDR2 ANQGSEA. V lost 7 bases to trimming and J lost 0 bases; unmatched junction nucleotides: 1. CDR3 nucleotide sequence: TGCAGCGCTAGCGGGGGGAACCAAGAGACCCAGTACTTC. Amino acids: CSASGGNQETQYF.

This rearrangement joins TRBV5-1 to TRBJ1-1, with a tentative D call TRBD1 (6 bases). This CDR3 has 14 amino acids. Trimming took 4 bases from V and 3 from J, leaving 13 bases between them. Germline V gives CDR1 SGHRS, CDR2 YFSETQ. This CDR3 reads CASSLSGADTEAFF. DNA of the CDR3: TGCGCCAGCAGCCTTTCGGGGGCAGACACTGAAGCTTTCTTT.